These 8 T cell receptor beta chains share one sample of origin, sequenced in a study of T cells after yellow fever vaccination (dated by TCRdb to about 2019). In the paper's terms, the treatment or condition label means: live attenuated yellow fever vaccine strain. The library was generated by 5' RACE. For sequencing, an Illumina HiSeq 2500 was employed. Through fastp at Q25 and MiXCR, TCRdb rebuilt clones from the public reads, retaining in-frame beta chains. Each record represents a unique CDR3 protein, reported with the most common genes and DNA among its rows. The sample data list over 200,000 distinct CDR3 sequences, and 6% to 8% of these were observed just once. The ten largest account for around 1.1% of the sample. Sequenced material: CD4+ T cells sorted from PBMCs, taken on the day of the yellow fever booster vaccination. These receptors all stem from a man aged 25-45 years who received the YFV17D yellow fever vaccine.

The sample holds a few counts of this clonotype. The chain recombines TRBV20-1 with TRBJ2-1; TRBD2 aligns across 10 bases. The germline V gene has CDR1 DFQATT and CDR2 SNEGSKA (reference sequence). The CDR3 runs 16 residues. V gave up 3 bases and J gave up 7 bases; unmatched junction bases: 12. Here the CDR3 reads CSASRRSGGGRNEQFF. CDR3 coding DNA: TGCAGTGCTAGCCGGCGCAGCGGGGGGGGACGAAATGAGCAGTTCTTC.

This clonotype was counted ten times or more. The rearrangement joins TRBV18 to TRBJ1-1; 8 bases line up with TRBD1. Unmatched junction bases numbered 2, after V lost 4 bases and J lost 1 base. Germline lookup yields CDR1 KGHSH and CDR2 LQKENI. The CDR3 covers 14 residues. The CDR3 DNA is TGTGCCAGCTCACAGGGGACAGGGAACACTGAAGCTTTCTTT. Protein product: CASSQGTGNTEAFF.

This clonotype has at least ten counts. The chain uses TRBV20-1 and TRBJ2-2; no clear D. This CDR3 is 14 amino acids long. Germline V gene lookup returns CDR1 DFQATT and CDR2 SNEGSKA (reference sequence). V was clipped by 4 bases and J by 1 base, with 10 bases between them. The CDR3 sequence is CSATGTLNTGELFF. The CDR3 DNA follows: TGCAGTGCTACGGGTACCCTGAACACCGGGGAGCTGTTTTTT.

The genes are TRBV4-3 and TRBJ2-2; TRBD2 might be the D (6 bases). The CDR3 runs 15 residues. The germline V gene has CDR1 LGHNA and CDR2 YSLEER. V lost 0 bases to trimming and J lost 7 bases, with 12 bases between them. CDR3 in DNA: TGCGCCAGCAGCCAAGATCAACTAGCTAGCGGGGAGCTGTTTTTT. This sequence encodes CASSQDQLASGELFF.

In its sample, this clonotype was seen a few times. The chain carries TRBV5-4 and TRBJ2-7; no definite D call. Trimming removed 0 bases from V and 4 bases from J, with 11 bases in between. Germline V gene sequence: CDR1 SGHNT, CDR2 YYREEE (reference sequence). The CDR3 has 14 residues. The CDR3 DNA reads TGTGCCAGCAGCTTGGGGCTCACTGGTTACGAGCAGTACTTC. Protein sequence: CASSLGLTGYEQYF.

This clonotype was seen only a few times. The chain employs TRBV9 and TRBJ2-3; unclear D gene. This CDR3 spans 13 amino acids. Germline CDR1 reads SGDLS; CDR2 reads YYNGEE. With 0 bases removed from V and 0 bases from J, the gap between germline ends came to 2 bases. CDR3 in DNA: TGTGCCAGCAGCGTAGCAAGCACAGATACGCAGTATTTT. It is translated as CASSVASTDTQYF.

This clonotype was seen more than once but under ten times. The chain combines TRBV18 with TRBJ1-5; D gene unclear. In germline, CDR1 is KGHSH, CDR2 LQKENI. V lost 3 bases to trimming and J lost 6 bases, with 12 bases between them. This CDR3 contains 14 residues. CDR3 coding DNA: TGTGCCAGCTCACCTCGGAATGAGGGTCAGCCCCAGCATTTT. It encodes CASSPRNEGQPQHF.

This clonotype appeared many times. V usage is TRBV27 and J usage is TRBJ1-2, with no clear D. The germline CDR1 and CDR2 sequences are MNHEY and SMNVEV (reference sequence). V was pared by 4 bases and J by 5 bases, with 11 bases between. The CDR3 covers 13 residues. This CDR3 reads CASSSDWKYGYTF. CDR3 nucleotides: TGTGCCAGCAGTTCGGACTGGAAGTATGGCTACACCTTC.